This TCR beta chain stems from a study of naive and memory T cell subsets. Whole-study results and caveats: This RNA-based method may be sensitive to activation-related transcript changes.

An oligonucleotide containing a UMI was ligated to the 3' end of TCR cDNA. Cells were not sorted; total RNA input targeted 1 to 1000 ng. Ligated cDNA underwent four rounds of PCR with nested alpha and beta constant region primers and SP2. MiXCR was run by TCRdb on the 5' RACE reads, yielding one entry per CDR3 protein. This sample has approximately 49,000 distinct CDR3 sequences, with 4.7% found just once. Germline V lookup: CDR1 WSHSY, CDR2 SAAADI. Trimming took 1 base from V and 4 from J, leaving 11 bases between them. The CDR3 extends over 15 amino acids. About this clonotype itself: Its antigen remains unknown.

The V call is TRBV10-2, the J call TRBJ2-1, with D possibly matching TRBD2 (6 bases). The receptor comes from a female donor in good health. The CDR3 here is CASSELGGTYNEQFF. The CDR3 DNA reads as TGCGCCAGCAGTGAGTTGGGCGGGACTTACAATGAGCAGTTCTTC.